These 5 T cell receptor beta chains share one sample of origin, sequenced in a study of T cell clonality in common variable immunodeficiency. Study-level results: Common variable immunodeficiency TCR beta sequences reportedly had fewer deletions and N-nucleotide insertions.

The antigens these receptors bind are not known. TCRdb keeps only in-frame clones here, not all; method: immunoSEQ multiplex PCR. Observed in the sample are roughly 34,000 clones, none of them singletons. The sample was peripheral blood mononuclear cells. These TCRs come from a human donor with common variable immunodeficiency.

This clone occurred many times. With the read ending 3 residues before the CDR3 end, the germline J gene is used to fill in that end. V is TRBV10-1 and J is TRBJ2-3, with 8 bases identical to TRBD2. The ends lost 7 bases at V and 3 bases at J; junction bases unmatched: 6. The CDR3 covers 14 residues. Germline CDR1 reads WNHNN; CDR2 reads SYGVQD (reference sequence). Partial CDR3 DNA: TGCGCCAGCAAGGCGAGACTAGCGACAGATACG. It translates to CASKARLATDT. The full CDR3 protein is CASKARLATDTQYF.

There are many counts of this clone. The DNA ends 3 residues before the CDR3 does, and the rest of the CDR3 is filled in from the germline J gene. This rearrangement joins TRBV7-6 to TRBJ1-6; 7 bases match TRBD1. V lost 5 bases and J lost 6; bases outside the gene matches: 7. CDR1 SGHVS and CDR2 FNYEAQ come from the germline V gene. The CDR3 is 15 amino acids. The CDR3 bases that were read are TGTGCCAGCAGCGTAACCGGGACAGTTAATTCACCC. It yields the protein CASSVTGTVNSP. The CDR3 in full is CASSVTGTVNSPLHF. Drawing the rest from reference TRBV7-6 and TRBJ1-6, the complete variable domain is GAGVSQSPRYKVTKRGQDVALRCDPISGHVSLYWYRQALGQGPEFLTYFNYEAQQDKSGLPNDRFSAERPEGSISTLTIQRTEQRDSAMYRCASSVTGTVNSPLHFGNGTRLTVT.

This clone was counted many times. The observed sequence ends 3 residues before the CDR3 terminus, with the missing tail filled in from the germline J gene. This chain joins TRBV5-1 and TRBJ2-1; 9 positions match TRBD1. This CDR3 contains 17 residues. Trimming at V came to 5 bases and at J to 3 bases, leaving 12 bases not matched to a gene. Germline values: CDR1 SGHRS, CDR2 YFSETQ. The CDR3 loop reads CASSPNTGGGSYNEQFF. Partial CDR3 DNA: TGCGCCAGCAGTCCGAATACAGGGGGCGGAAGCTACAATGAG.

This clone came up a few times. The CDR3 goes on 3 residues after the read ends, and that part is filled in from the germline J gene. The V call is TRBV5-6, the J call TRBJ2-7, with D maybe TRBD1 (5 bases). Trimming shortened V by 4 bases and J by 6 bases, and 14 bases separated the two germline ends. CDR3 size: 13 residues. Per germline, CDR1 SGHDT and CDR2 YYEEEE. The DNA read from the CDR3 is TGTGCCAGCAGCAAAATAGGGGTATTCGAG. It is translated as CASSKIGVFE. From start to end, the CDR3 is CASSKIGVFEQYF.

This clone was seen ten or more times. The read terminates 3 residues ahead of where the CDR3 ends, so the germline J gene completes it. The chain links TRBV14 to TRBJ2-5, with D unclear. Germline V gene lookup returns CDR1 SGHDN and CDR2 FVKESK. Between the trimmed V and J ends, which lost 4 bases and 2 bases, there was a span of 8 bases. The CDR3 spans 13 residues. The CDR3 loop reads CASSRSRQETQYF. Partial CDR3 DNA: TGTGCCAGCAGCCGATCCAGGCAAGAGACC.